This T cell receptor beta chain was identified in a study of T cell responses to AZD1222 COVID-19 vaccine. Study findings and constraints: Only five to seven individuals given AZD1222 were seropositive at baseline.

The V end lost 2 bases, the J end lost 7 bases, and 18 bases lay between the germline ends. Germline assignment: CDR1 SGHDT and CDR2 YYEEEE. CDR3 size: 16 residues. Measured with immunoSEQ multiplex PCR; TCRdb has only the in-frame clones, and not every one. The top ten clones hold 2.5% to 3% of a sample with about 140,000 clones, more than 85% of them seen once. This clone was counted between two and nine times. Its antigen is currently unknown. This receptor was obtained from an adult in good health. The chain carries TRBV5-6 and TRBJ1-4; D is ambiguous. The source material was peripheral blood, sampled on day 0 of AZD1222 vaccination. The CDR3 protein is CASSFDGRWHSEKLFF. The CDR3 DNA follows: TGTGCCAGCAGCTTCGACGGGCGGTGGCACTCTGAAAAACTGTTTTTT.